The next 10 T cell receptor beta chains were all read from a single sample in a study of cytomegalovirus exposure and HLA in healthy donors. The study ran its PCR with 60 Vbeta and 13 Jbeta primers. TCRdb keeps only in-frame clones here, not all; method: immunoSEQ multiplex PCR. The sample features approximately 120,000 clones, with roughly 0.94% in its top ten. Specimen: PBMCs. The receptor source for this set is a man aged 18 to 30 in good health and CMV-seronegative.

The chain has TRBV7-8 and TRBJ2-7, with 8 bases lining up with TRBD2. The CDR3 runs to 16 residues. The germline gives CDR1 SGHVS, CDR2 FQNEAQ. Trimming took 1 base from V and 3 from J; bases not matched to a gene: 8. The CDR3 DNA sequence: TGTGCCAGCAGCTTAGGGCGGGAGGCCATTGGCTACGAGCAGTACTTC. Translated: CASSLGREAIGYEQYF.

This chain links TRBV5-1 with TRBJ2-5; 11 nucleotides line up with TRBD2. The J call may be in error: the DNA end matches TRBJ2-7 better. Germline CDR1 and CDR2: SGHRS and YFSETQ. This CDR3 is built from 16 residues. The CDR3 is CASSFSGRAYSYEQYF. The DNA of the CDR3 is TGCGCCAGCAGCTTTAGCGGGAGGGCCTACTCCTACGAGCAGTACTTC.

This chain links TRBV18 with TRBJ2-2, with D perhaps matching TRBD1 (5 bases). The V and J ends lost 0 bases and 7 bases respectively, with 15 bases between them. This CDR3 spans 16 amino acids. Germline CDR1 KGHSH, CDR2 LQKENI. In DNA, the CDR3 is TGTGCCAGCTCACCACCGCTGAACCTTAGGGGCGGGGAGCTGTTTTTT. Amino acids: CASSPPLNLRGGELFF.

The chain is built from TRBV6-1 and TRBJ2-3; the match to TRBD1 covers 9 bases. The CDR3 sequence is 15 residues long. Looked up from germline, CDR1 is MNHNS and CDR2 is SASEGT. With V trimmed by 6 bases and J by 0 bases, 4 bases remained unmatched. Here the CDR3 reads CASSGQGPSTDTQYF. CDR3 sequence (DNA): TGTGCCAGCAGCGGACAGGGGCCCAGCACAGATACGCAGTATTTT.

V gene TRBV7-8 combines with J gene TRBJ2-7, with 7 positions matching TRBD1. The CDR3 runs 15 residues. V gave up 1 base and J gave up 3 bases; unmatched junction bases: 6. Looked up from germline, CDR1 is SGHVS and CDR2 is FQNEAQ. CDR3 sequence reads: CASSLGTGNLYEQYF. CDR3 DNA: TGTGCCAGCAGCTTAGGGACAGGAAACCTCTACGAGCAGTACTTC.

V is TRBV25-1 and J is TRBJ1-4; D gene unclear. Per the germline V gene, CDR1 is MGHDK and CDR2 is SYGVNS. This CDR3 contains 13 residues. V gave up 3 bases and J gave up 8 bases, with 10 bases separating them. CDR3 nucleotides: TGTGCCAGCAGTGATGGTACGGTGGAAAAACTGTTTTTT. Encoded protein: CASSDGTVEKLFF.

This rearrangement joins TRBV25-1 to TRBJ2-7; D perhaps matches TRBD1 (5 bases). This CDR3 spans 12 amino acids. Looked up from germline, CDR1 is MGHDK and CDR2 is SYGVNS. The V end lost 6 bases, the J end lost 4 bases, and 10 bases lay between the germline ends. DNA for the CDR3: TGTGCCAGCAGGTACGGACATTACGAGCAGTACTTC. Translating it yields CASRYGHYEQYF.

V gene TRBV30 combines with J gene TRBJ2-2, with D maybe TRBD1 (6 bases). V was shortened by 7 bases and J by 5 bases, with 11 bases between the two germline ends. CDR1 GTSNPN and CDR2 SVGIG come from the germline V gene (reference sequence). The CDR3 length is 12 residues. CDR3 protein: CALKRGTGELFF. As DNA, the CDR3 is TGTGCCTTAAAAAGGGGGACCGGGGAGCTGTTTTTT.

The V gene is TRBV27, the J gene TRBJ2-3; 11 bases agree with TRBD2. The CDR3 loop spans 16 amino acids. After removal of 6 bases from V and 6 bases from J, the junction contained 11 bases not matched to a gene. From germline, CDR1 is MNHEY and CDR2 SMNVEV (reference sequence). The CDR3 bases are TGTGCCAGCAGAGCCACTAGCGGGAGAGGTCCGGATACGCAGTATTTT. Amino acids: CASRATSGRGPDTQYF.

The chain joins TRBV9 to TRBJ2-7; 12 bases are a match to TRBD1. Trimming removed 3 bases from V and 5 bases from J; junction bases left unmatched: 9. Looked up from germline, CDR1 is SGDLS and CDR2 is YYNGEE. The CDR3 length is 16 residues. The CDR3 here is CASSASFGTGGNEQYF. The CDR3 nucleotides read TGTGCCAGCAGCGCCTCTTTTGGGACAGGGGGCAACGAGCAGTACTTC.